Shown below are 18 T cell receptor beta chains from a single sample sequenced in a study of cytomegalovirus exposure and HLA in healthy donors. Use of 60 Vbeta and 13 Jbeta primers characterized the PCR. Here immunoSEQ multiplex PCR was the method, and the copy in TCRdb shows in-frame clones only, minus some. The sample has 110,000 to 150,000 clones; the top ten hold 0.75% to 1%. Sequencing was performed on PBMCs. The receptors were gathered from a male donor in good health and CMV-seronegative.

The chain couples TRBV7-2 to TRBJ1-5; D gene uncertain. The germline V gene has CDR1 SGHTA and CDR2 FQGNSA. Between the trimmed V and J ends, which lost 3 bases and 1 base, there was a span of 7 bases. The CDR3 is 14 amino acids. The CDR3 region is CASSFSGSNQPQHF. The CDR3 bases are TGTGCCAGCAGCTTCTCGGGGAGCAATCAGCCCCAGCATTTT.

This sequence joins TRBV7-2 and TRBJ1-5; the match to TRBD1 covers 7 bases. V lost 3 bases to trimming and J lost 3 bases; unmatched junction nucleotides: 14. The CDR3 spans 18 residues. The germline gives CDR1 SGHTA, CDR2 FQGNSA. The CDR3 region has the DNA TGTGCCAGCAGCTTTCCTGCCGGGAGGGGGCTCATCAATCAGCCCCAGCATTTT. This gives the protein CASSFPAGRGLINQPQHF.

This sequence joins TRBV27 and TRBJ2-7; the D is unclear. Germline V gene data show CDR1 as MNHEY and CDR2 as SMNVEV (reference sequence). The CDR3 is made up of 13 amino acids. Trimming left V 2 bases short and J 1 base short, with 6 bases between. CDR3 loop: CASSLTESYEQYF. The CDR3 nucleotides are TGTGCCAGCAGTTTAACCGAGTCCTACGAGCAGTACTTC.

The rearrangement links TRBV5-1 to TRBJ2-7, with 12 bases that match TRBD2. CDR1 is SGHRS, CDR2 YFSETQ, per germline. Germline trimming cut 4 bases from V and 6 bases from J; bases unmatched to any gene: 8. The length of the CDR3 is 15 residues. DNA for the CDR3: TGCGCCAGCAGCCCTCCGCTAGCGGGGGGGTTCGAGCAGTACTTC. It translates to CASSPPLAGGFEQYF.

The genes are TRBV5-1 and TRBJ2-5; weak D call: TRBD2 (5 bases). Germline CDR1 reads SGHRS; CDR2 reads YFSETQ. The CDR3 has 15 amino acids. The V end lost 0 bases, the J end lost 2 bases, and 11 bases lay between the germline ends. CDR3 loop: CASSLAWTQQETQYF. In DNA form, the CDR3 reads TGCGCCAGCAGCTTGGCCTGGACTCAACAAGAGACCCAGTACTTC.

The chain links TRBV18 to TRBJ2-7; 7 bases agree with TRBD2. With V trimmed by 1 base and J by 10 bases, 13 bases remained unmatched. The CDR3 consists of 15 residues. Germline CDR1 and CDR2: KGHSH and LQKENI. CDR3 protein: CASSPQGGGFSEQYF. The CDR3 DNA reads TGTGCCAGCTCACCACAAGGCGGGGGTTTTTCCGAACAGTACTTC. Full variable domain (remainder filled in from reference TRBV18 and TRBJ2-7): NAGVMQNPRHLVRRRGQEARLRCSPMKGHSHVYWYRQLPEEGLKFMVYLQKENIIDESGMPKERFSAEFPKEGPSILRIQQVVRGDSAAYFCASSPQGGGFSEQYFGPGTRLTVT.

The genes are TRBV6-4 and TRBJ2-3; 11 bases agree with TRBD1. The CDR3 has 17 residues. V shed 2 bases and J 4 bases; nucleotides not matched to a gene: 8. Germline V gene sequence: CDR1 MRHNA, CDR2 SNTAGT. The CDR3 nucleotides are TGTGCCAGCAGTGACCAAGGACAGGGGGCCCCCCCAGATACGCAGTATTTT. This sequence encodes CASSDQGQGAPPDTQYF.

The rearrangement joins TRBV7-3 to TRBJ1-2; D gene uncertain. Trimming stripped 2 bases from V and 9 bases from J, with 13 bases between. CDR3 length: 13 residues. Germline loops: CDR1 SGHTA, CDR2 FQGTGA. CDR3 in amino acids: CASSLDGRGSYTF. In nucleotides, the CDR3 is TGTGCCAGCAGCTTAGATGGGCGGGGAAGCTACACCTTC.

The CDR3 region has the DNA TGCGCCAGCAGCACGACTAGCGGCTCCTACAATGAGCAGTTCTTC. Protein product: CASSTTSGSYNEQFF. The V gene is TRBV5-1, the J gene TRBJ2-1; 9 nucleotides align to TRBD2. Germline CDR1 and CDR2: SGHRS and YFSETQ. Trimming cost V 4 bases and J 0 bases; bases outside gene matches: 2. The CDR3 is 15 amino acids.

This chain connects TRBV5-1 to TRBJ1-3; D is unclear. Germline V lookup: CDR1 SGHRS, CDR2 YFSETQ. Trimming cost V 7 bases and J 2 bases, with 4 bases left between them. The CDR3 spans 11 residues. CDR3 residues: CASGAGNTIYF. The DNA for the CDR3 is TGCGCCAGCGGAGCTGGAAACACCATATATTTT.

The chain has TRBV5-1 and TRBJ2-1; TRBD2 agrees at 13 bases. In germline, CDR1 is SGHRS, CDR2 YFSETQ. The CDR3 contains 15 residues. Germline trimming cut 1 base from V and 7 bases from J; bases unmatched to any gene: 2. The CDR3 sequence is CASSLTSGGANEQFF. The CDR3 DNA reads as TGCGCCAGCAGCTTGACTAGCGGGGGGGCGAATGAGCAGTTCTTC.

The J gene is TRBJ2-5, the V gene TRBV9, with 13 bases identical to TRBD2. Germline trimming cut 3 bases from V and 4 bases from J; bases unmatched to any gene: 6. The CDR3 has 16 amino acids. Germline V lookup: CDR1 SGDLS, CDR2 YYNGEE. CDR3 coding DNA: TGTGCCAGCAGCGAGGGACTAGCGGGATCCATAGAGACCCAGTACTTC. Translated: CASSEGLAGSIETQYF.

V gene TRBV29-1 combines with J gene TRBJ1-2; 7 nucleotides agree with TRBD1. Germline CDR1 SQVTM, CDR2 ANQGSEA. The trim removed 3 bases at V and 4 bases at J, leaving 8 bases unmatched. The CDR3 loop spans 14 amino acids. The CDR3: CSVESRDRLYGYTF. For the CDR3, the DNA is TGCAGCGTTGAGTCCCGGGACAGACTCTATGGCTACACCTTC.

This chain connects TRBV27 to TRBJ2-5, with 7 bases aligning to TRBD2. The CDR3 contains 14 residues. Trimming removed 6 bases from V and 5 bases from J; junction bases left unmatched: 9. Germline CDR1 and CDR2: MNHEY and SMNVEV (reference sequence). The CDR3 here is CASRRMMGGETQYF. CDR3 DNA: TGTGCCAGCAGGAGAATGATGGGGGGGGAGACCCAGTACTTC.

This rearrangement joins TRBV9 to TRBJ2-2, with TRBD2 as a possible D gene (5 bases). The germline gives CDR1 SGDLS, CDR2 YYNGEE. The CDR3 is 14 residues long. Trimming removed 0 bases from V and 6 bases from J, with 9 bases in between. CDR3 amino acids: CASSVVGGPGELFF. The DNA of the CDR3 is TGTGCCAGCAGCGTAGTTGGAGGCCCCGGGGAGCTGTTTTTT. The whole variable domain, remainder taken from reference TRBV9 and TRBJ2-2, is DSGVTQTPKHLITATGQRVTLRCSPRSGDLSVYWYQQSLDQGLQFLIQYYNGEERAKGNILERFSAQQFPDLHSELNLSSLELGDSALYFCASSVVGGPGELFFGEGSRLTVL.

The chain employs TRBV6-1 and TRBJ2-3; a weak D match, TRBD1 (6 bases). The germline V and J ends were trimmed by 7 bases and 8 bases, with 22 bases remaining between them. The length of the CDR3 is 15 residues. The germline gives CDR1 MNHNS, CDR2 SASEGT. The DNA for the CDR3 is TGTGCCAGCATCCCTCCGGGACAAATGAGTCGTACGCAGTATTTT. It translates to CASIPPGQMSRTQYF.

J is TRBJ1-2 and V is TRBV14; 7 bases map to TRBD1. The V gene's germline CDR1 is SGHDN and CDR2 FVKESK. The V gene end was trimmed by 4 bases and the J gene end by 4 bases; junction bases not matched to a gene: 3. There are 13 residues in the CDR3. The CDR3 bases are TGTGCCAGCAGCCCGGGACAGTCCTATGGCTACACCTTC. Amino acid sequence: CASSPGQSYGYTF.

The chain couples TRBV30 to TRBJ2-1; 9 nucleotides match TRBD2. In germline, CDR1 is GTSNPN, CDR2 SVGIG (reference sequence). The V segment lost 1 base and the J segment 6 bases; nucleotides outside the gene matches: 7. This CDR3 spans 15 amino acids. The CDR3 spells CAWSGQAGGPNEQFF. As DNA, the CDR3 is TGTGCCTGGAGTGGGCAAGCGGGAGGCCCCAATGAGCAGTTCTTC.